These T cell receptor beta chains were read from a single sample in a study of blood T cell repertoires in COVID-19. Profiling relied on immunoSEQ multiplex PCR, and the TCRdb table lists in-frame clones only, not all of them. The sample records 20,000 to 25,000 clones, about nine tenths being singletons. What was sequenced was peripheral blood. These receptors all stem from a human donor in a cohort sampled during active COVID-19. Each CDR3 is given with its conserved first and last residue. The order of the fields is J gene, V gene, clone size, D gene, CDR3 protein, CDR3 DNA. D genes are given only for firm matches. Clone size is stated in some rows and not others, as once, few, many or a class when expanded.

>TRBJ1-2|TRBV6-1|.|.
CASSETLRQGAGYTF
TGTGCCAGCAGTGAAACCCTCCGGCAGGGCGCTGGCTACACCTTC
>TRBJ2-1|TRBV4-3|.|TRBD2
CASSQGSSGVGEQFF
TGCGCCAGCAGCCAAGGTTCTAGCGGGGTGGGTGAGCAGTTCTTC
>TRBJ2-7|TRBV10-3|.|TRBD1
CAISGGQGVNYEQYF
TGTGCCATCAGTGGAGGACAGGGGGTCAATTACGAGCAGTACTTC
>TRBJ1-2|TRBV4-2|.|TRBD1
CASSQGGTGSNYGYTF
TGTGCCAGCAGCCAAGGGGGGACAGGGTCAAACTATGGCTACACCTTC
>TRBJ1-5|TRBV6-5|.|TRBD1
CASSRTGEPQHF
TGTGCCAGCAGTCGCACAGGGGAGCCCCAGCATTTT
>TRBJ2-7|TRBV10-3|.|TRBD1
CAISDDRGRDEQYF
TGTGCCATCAGTGATGACAGGGGGAGAGACGAGCAGTACTTC
>TRBJ2-3|TRBV11-2|.|TRBD2
CASRRGAPDTQYF
TGTGCCAGCAGGCGGGGGGCCCCCGATACGCAGTATTTT
>TRBJ1-4|TRBV7-2|.|TRBD1
CASSPGTVYEKLFF
TGTGCCAGCAGCCCCGGGACAGTCTATGAAAAACTGTTTTTT
>TRBJ1-1|TRBV27|.|.
CASKTLTHSNTEAFF
TGTGCCAGCAAAACCCTGACACACTCGAACACTGAAGCTTTCTTT
>TRBJ2-2|TRBV11-1|.|.
CASSGQPNTGELFF
TGTGCCAGCAGCGGACAGCCTAACACCGGGGAGCTGTTTTTT
>TRBJ2-3|TRBV7-3|.|.
CASSSRTTTDTQYF
TGTGCCAGCAGCTCACGGACTACTACAGATACGCAGTATTTT
>TRBJ1-6|TRBV27|.|.
CASSQGKSNSPLHF
TGTGCCAGCAGCCAGGGGAAATCCAATTCACCCCTCCACTTT
>TRBJ1-1|TRBV12-3/TRBV12-4|.|TRBD1
CASSRRGPAFF
TGTGCCAGCAGTCGCAGGGGGCCAGCTTTCTTT
>TRBJ1-1|TRBV5-1|once|TRBD1
CASSDGTGEPEAFF
TGCGCCAGCAGCGACGGGACAGGAGAACCTGAAGCTTTCTTT
>TRBJ1-1|TRBV5-6|.|TRBD1
CASSPGTGGPRSTEAFF
TGTGCCAGCAGCCCCGGGACAGGGGGACCCCGGAGCACTGAAGCTTTCTTT
>TRBJ1-1|TRBV3-1/TRBV3-2|.|.
CASRTGNTEAFF
TGTGCCAGCAGAACAGGGAACACTGAAGCTTTCTTT
>TRBJ2-5|TRBV5-1|.|.
CASSTTNDLTQYF
TGCGCCAGCAGCACTACTAACGATTTGACCCAGTACTTC
>TRBJ1-5|TRBV7-8|.|.
CASSLVGGGSNQPQHF
TGTGCCAGCAGCTTAGTCGGGGGGGGAAGCAATCAGCCCCAGCATTTT
>TRBJ1-5|TRBV5-8|.|TRBD1
CASTLRMGTGNQPQHF
TGTGCCAGCACCCTCCGTATGGGGACAGGCAATCAGCCCCAGCATTTT
>TRBJ2-5|TRBV5-1|.|.
CASSSRTVEETQYF
TGCGCCAGCAGCTCCAGGACTGTTGAAGAGACCCAGTACTTC
>TRBJ1-5|TRBV4-1|.|.
CASSQDYRGLPNQPQHF
TGCGCCAGCAGCCAAGATTATCGGGGTCTTCCCAATCAGCCCCAGCATTTT
>TRBJ1-6|TRBV4-3|.|.
CASSPGGGSDSPLHF
TGCGCCAGCAGCCCGGGAGGGGGATCGGATTCACCCCTCCACTTT